This T cell receptor beta chain was recovered during a study of shared clonotypes between healthy human individuals. Overall study: Researchers drew samples from two women and a few men aged 18 to 49. General study findings and limits: Among non-shared clonotypes, generation probabilities were lower than among those shared by all four donors.

Points on this clone: As yet, its antigen is unknown.

TCRdb's copy holds only in-frame clones and misses some; the assay was immunoSEQ multiplex PCR. This sample has some 320,000 clones, with around 87% found just once. After removal of 3 bases from V and 8 bases from J, the junction contained 10 bases not matched to a gene. The CDR3 sequence is 15 residues long. CDR1 SQVTM and CDR2 ANQGSEA come from the germline V gene. This clonotype was sampled from a man younger than 30 in good health. The sequenced sample was memory CD8+ T cells sorted from blood. Subset: CD45RO+ cells pooled with CCR7-negative TemRA cells. V gene TRBV29-1 combines with J gene TRBJ2-1; the match to TRBD1 covers 10 bases. The DNA for the CDR3 is TGCAGCGTTGACCCCGCCGGGACAGGGGACGATGAGCAGTTCTTC. Translating gives CSVDPAGTGDDEQFF.